The rows below give T cell receptor beta chains drawn from one sample of a study of T cell responses to AZD1222 COVID-19 vaccine. The table came from immunoSEQ multiplex PCR; TCRdb's copy has only in-frame clones and leaves some out. The sample yields 140,000 to 150,000 clones, about 90% seen once. Material: peripheral blood, obtained on day 0 of MenACWY control vaccination. The receptors come from an adult in good health. CDR3s include the opening cysteine and the closing phenylalanine or tryptophan. The D gene is left open where the match is weak. Size values are once, few and many counts, or a class for expanded clones, and some rows have none.

14,-,-,TRBV14,TRBJ2-7,CASSQDYGPWEQYF,TGTGCCAGCAGCCAAGATTATGGGCCCTGGGAGCAGTACTTC
13,-,TRBD1,TRBV12-3/TRBV12-4,TRBJ1-1,CASSPRGGFEAFF,TGTGCCAGCAGTCCCCGAGGGGGCTTTGAAGCTTTCTTT
12,-,-,TRBV30,TRBJ1-2,CAFRSGQYGYTF,TGTGCCTTTCGGAGCGGACAATATGGCTACACCTTC
16,-,-,TRBV28,TRBJ2-2,CASSLFSPQPTGELFF,TGTGCCAGCAGTTTATTCTCGCCACAACCGACCGGGGAGCTGTTTTTT
15,once,TRBD1,TRBV10-1,TRBJ2-3,CASSESRTGRDTQYF,TGCGCCAGCAGTGAGTCAAGGACAGGGAGAGATACGCAGTATTTT
13,-,TRBD1,TRBV24-1,TRBJ2-7,CATSPGTGGEQYF,TGTGCCACCTCCCCCGGGACAGGGGGTGAGCAGTACTTC
17,-,TRBD2,TRBV7-3,TRBJ2-2,CASSLTAGGPATGELFF,TGTGCCAGCAGCTTAACTGCGGGAGGGCCGGCCACCGGGGAGCTGTTTTTT
14,-,TRBD1,TRBV5-1,TRBJ1-6,CASSLGTGESPLHF,TGCGCCAGCAGCTTAGGGACAGGGGAATCACCCCTCCACTTT
16,-,TRBD1,TRBV19,TRBJ1-5,CASNSDRGYSNQPQHF,TGTGCCAGTAATTCGGACAGGGGCTATAGCAATCAGCCCCAGCATTTT
14,once,-,TRBV11-1,TRBJ2-7,CASSHRQPSYEQYF,TGTGCCAGCAGCCACCGACAGCCCTCCTACGAGCAGTACTTC
13,-,TRBD1,TRBV28,TRBJ1-1,CASSFRTGTEAFF,TGTGCCAGCAGTTTCCGGACAGGGACTGAAGCTTTCTTT
12,-,-,TRBV6-5,TRBJ1-1,CASRQHSWEAFF,TGTGCCAGCAGACAACATAGCTGGGAAGCTTTCTTT
17,once,-,TRBV24-1,TRBJ2-6,CATSPGTLRSGANVLTF,TGTGCCACCTCACCCGGGACCCTTCGCTCTGGGGCCAACGTCCTGACTTTC
18,-,-,TRBV18,TRBJ1-4,CASSPRVPHKATNEKLFF,TGTGCCAGCTCACCACGGGTTCCTCACAAGGCAACTAATGAAAAACTGTTTTTT
18,-,TRBD2,TRBV10-3,TRBJ2-3,CAIRPTSGRAVSTDTQYF,TGTGCCATCAGGCCCACTAGCGGGAGGGCCGTTAGCACAGATACGCAGTATTTT
12,-,-,TRBV11-2,TRBJ2-7,CASSFGTSEQYF,TGTGCCAGCAGCTTCGGGACCAGCGAGCAGTACTTC
14,-,-,TRBV19,TRBJ1-1,CASSIVGGDTEAFF,TGTGCCAGTAGTATAGTGGGGGGGGACACTGAAGCTTTCTTT
15,-,TRBD1,TRBV4-1,TRBJ2-7,CASSLRTGSSYEQYF,TGCGCCAGCAGCCTTCGGACAGGAAGCTCCTACGAGCAGTACTTC
13,-,-,TRBV27,TRBJ2-2,CASSLGRAGELFF,TGTGCCAGCAGTTTAGGGCGGGCCGGGGAGCTGTTTTTT
15,-,-,TRBV2,TRBJ2-5,CASSDPWGPQETQYF,TGTGCCAGCAGTGACCCGTGGGGGCCTCAAGAGACCCAGTACTTC
15,many,TRBD2,TRBV6-5,TRBJ2-1,CASSPGLAGGNEQFF,TGTGCCAGCAGCCCCGGGTTAGCGGGGGGGAATGAGCAGTTCTTC
13,-,TRBD1,TRBV2,TRBJ1-1,CATIGQADTEAFF,TGTGCCACCATCGGACAGGCGGACACTGAAGCTTTCTTT
15,few,-,TRBV6-1,TRBJ1-2,CASSEGGGRYYGYTF,TGTGCCAGCAGTGAAGGGGGCGGACGATACTATGGCTACACCTTC
16,-,-,TRBV12-5,TRBJ2-7,CASGLVLGGRAVEQYF,TGTGCTAGTGGTTTGGTACTTGGGGGTCGGGCCGTCGAGCAGTACTTC
13,-,-,TRBV7-2,TRBJ2-3,CASSLGGTDTQYF,TGTGCCAGCAGCTTAGGAGGCACAGATACGCAGTATTTT
15,-,-,TRBV2,TRBJ2-3,CATKPRQSSTDTQYF,TGTGCCACCAAACCGAGACAGTCGAGCACAGATACGCAGTATTTT
16,-,TRBD1,TRBV5-1,TRBJ1-3,CASSLEYRGSGNTIYF,TGCGCCAGCAGCTTGGAATACAGGGGCTCTGGAAACACCATATATTTT
15,-,TRBD2,TRBV6-6,TRBJ2-2,CASSKGLASTGELFF,TGTGCCAGCAGTAAGGGACTAGCGAGCACCGGGGAGCTGTTTTTT
16,-,-,TRBV5-5,TRBJ2-7,CASSLIQAVPSYEQYF,TGTGCCAGCAGCTTGATTCAGGCAGTCCCCTCTTACGAGCAGTACTTC
12,-,-,TRBV2,TRBJ1-5,CASSASNQPQHF,TGTGCCAGCAGTGCGAGCAATCAGCCCCAGCATTTT
11,-,-,TRBV20-1,TRBJ2-1,CSAPKYNEQFF,TGCAGTGCTCCCAAGTACAATGAGCAGTTCTTC
19,-,-,TRBV5-1,TRBJ2-7,CASSLVPTPPSLLPYEQYF,TGCGCCAGCAGCTTGGTACCGACCCCGCCCAGCCTTCTTCCCTACGAGCAGTACTTC
14,few,TRBD1,TRBV6-5,TRBJ2-2,CASYRGPGAGELFF,TGTGCCAGCTACAGGGGCCCGGGCGCCGGGGAGCTGTTTTTT
17,-,TRBD1,TRBV28,TRBJ2-1,CASSLRSPGQGKNEQFF,TGTGCCAGCAGTTTACGCTCCCCGGGACAGGGAAAGAATGAGCAGTTCTTC
14,-,-,TRBV30,TRBJ1-1,CAWSVRPTNTEAFF,TGTGCCTGGAGTGTACGACCGACGAACACTGAAGCTTTCTTT
16,-,-,TRBV4-1,TRBJ2-5,CASSHRRTAFLETQYF,TGCGCCAGCAGCCACCGACGGACAGCGTTCCTGGAGACCCAGTACTTC
18,-,-,TRBV2,TRBJ1-3,CASSEGHEALSSGNTIYF,TGTGCCAGCAGTGAGGGACACGAAGCACTTTCCTCTGGAAACACCATATATTTT
16,-,-,TRBV4-2,TRBJ2-3,CASSQLSHSSTDTQYF,TGTGCCAGCAGCCAACTATCGCACAGTAGTACAGATACGCAGTATTTT
16,-,-,TRBV7-9,TRBJ1-1,CASSQGRGASYTEAFF,TGTGCCAGCAGCCAAGGGAGGGGGGCGTCCTACACTGAAGCTTTCTTT
15,-,-,TRBV18,TRBJ1-6,CASSPSRVGNSPLHF,TGTGCCAGCTCACCAAGCAGGGTGGGGAATTCACCCCTCCACTTT
15,-,-,TRBV9,TRBJ1-1,CASSDPGTKNTEAFF,TGTGCCAGCAGCGATCCCGGGACAAAGAACACTGAAGCTTTCTTT
17,once,-,TRBV3-1/TRBV3-2,TRBJ1-1,CASSQDFVIFMNTEAFF,TGTGCCAGCAGCCAAGATTTCGTGATTTTCATGAACACTGAAGCTTTCTTT
17,-,-,TRBV7-9,TRBJ1-1,CASSLVWGGKTNTEAFF,TGTGCCAGCAGCTTAGTTTGGGGCGGGAAGACGAACACTGAAGCTTTCTTT
13,-,-,TRBV7-3,TRBJ1-3,CASSLRGKNTIYF,TGTGCCAGCAGCTTACGAGGGAAGAACACCATATATTTT
14,-,TRBD1,TRBV11-2,TRBJ1-1,CASSPGTGSGKAFF,TGTGCCAGCAGCCCCGGGACAGGGAGTGGGAAAGCTTTCTTT
13,few,-,TRBV2,TRBJ1-1,CASSDSMNTEAFF,TGTGCCAGCAGTGACAGCATGAACACTGAAGCTTTCTTT
12,few,-,TRBV7-8,TRBJ2-2,CASRRGTGELFF,TGTGCCAGCAGGCGGGGCACCGGGGAGCTGTTTTTT
16,-,TRBD2,TRBV4-2,TRBJ2-1,CASSHPGTSGNNEQFF,TGTGCCAGCAGCCACCCAGGGACTAGCGGGAACAATGAGCAGTTCTTC
17,-,TRBD2,TRBV10-3,TRBJ2-3,CAINGLAGGSGTDTQYF,TGTGCCATCAACGGACTAGCGGGGGGGTCGGGCACAGATACGCAGTATTTT
13,-,-,TRBV7-3,TRBJ2-7,CASSYGTPNEQYF,TGTGCCAGCAGCTACGGGACGCCTAACGAGCAGTACTTC
17,-,-,TRBV27,TRBJ2-6,CASSSRGWHPGANVLTF,TGTGCCAGCAGTTCCCGGGGGTGGCATCCTGGGGCCAACGTCCTGACTTTC
15,-,-,TRBV5-1,TRBJ1-2,CASSSSPGAIRGYTF,TGCGCCAGCAGCTCGAGTCCCGGCGCAATACGTGGCTACACCTTC
14,-,-,TRBV2,TRBJ1-5,CASRVPASNQPQHF,TGTGCCAGCCGGGTACCGGCCTCCAATCAGCCCCAGCATTTT
15,-,-,TRBV6-1,TRBJ1-3,CASSDLLQGLNTIYF,TGTGCCAGCAGTGATTTACTACAGGGTCTCAACACCATATATTTT